The rows below give T cell receptor beta chains drawn from one sample of a study of control samples from healthy donors and cancer patients. Here immunoSEQ multiplex PCR was the method, and the copy in TCRdb shows in-frame clones only, minus some. The sample lists 120,000 or so clones; 87% were seen once. The sample was blood. These receptors all come from a man between 25 and 39 years old in good health. CDR3s include the opening cysteine and the closing phenylalanine or tryptophan. D genes are given only for firm matches. Not every row has a clone size; where given, it reads once, few, many or a size class.

>NA|TRBV6-2/TRBV6-3|TRBJ1-3|NA
CASSYSAGSSGNTIYF
TGTGCCAGCAGTTACTCAGCAGGGAGCTCTGGAAACACCATATATTTT
>NA|TRBV18|TRBJ1-1|NA
CASSPLGRTNTEAFF
TGTGCCAGCTCACCGCTCGGACGGACGAACACTGAAGCTTTCTTT
>NA|TRBV18|TRBJ1-1|TRBD1
CASSPWTGRDTEAFF
TGTGCCAGCTCACCATGGACAGGGCGAGACACTGAAGCTTTCTTT
>NA|TRBV27|TRBJ1-4|NA
CASSPSDDGEKLFF
TGTGCCAGCAGTCCCTCCGACGATGGGGAAAAACTGTTTTTT
>NA|TRBV12-3/TRBV12-4|TRBJ2-1|NA
CASSTHRGGKEFF
TGTGCCAGCAGTACTCACAGGGGGGGGAAGGAGTTCTTC
>NA|TRBV10-3|TRBJ1-3|TRBD1
CAITQGQGFGNTIYF
TGTGCCATCACCCAGGGACAGGGATTTGGAAACACCATATATTTT
>once|TRBV19|TRBJ2-3|NA
CASSIGGETDTQYF
TGTGCCAGTAGTATTGGCGGCGAGACAGATACGCAGTATTTT
>NA|TRBV3-1/TRBV3-2|TRBJ1-4|NA
CASSGAATNEKLFF
TGTGCCAGCAGCGGGGCGGCAACTAATGAAAAACTGTTTTTT
>once|TRBV6-6|TRBJ2-1|TRBD2
CASSQGLAGGESYNEQFF
TGTGCCAGCAGTCAGGGACTAGCGGGGGGCGAGTCCTACAATGAGCAGTTCTTC
>NA|TRBV2|TRBJ2-1|TRBD2
CASRLGAGGEQFF
TGTGCCAGCAGGCTCGGAGCGGGGGGGGAGCAGTTCTTC
>NA|TRBV5-8|TRBJ2-5|NA
CASSFGGAATQYF
TGTGCCAGCAGCTTTGGCGGGGCGGCGACCCAGTACTTC
>NA|TRBV28|TRBJ1-1|NA
CASSLSGRVNTEAFF
TGTGCCAGCAGTCTCTCCGGACGTGTGAACACTGAAGCTTTCTTT
>NA|TRBV19|TRBJ1-2|TRBD1
CASSTGQGNGYTF
TGTGCCAGTAGTACGGGACAGGGAAATGGCTACACCTTC
>NA|TRBV6-5|TRBJ2-3|NA
CASSPGSGLDTQYF
TGTGCCAGCAGTCCGGGATCGGGGCTGGATACGCAGTATTTT
>once|TRBV6-5|TRBJ1-5|TRBD1
CASSTTQGSNQPQHF
TGTGCCAGCAGTACAACACAGGGGTCTAATCAGCCCCAGCATTTT
>NA|TRBV7-8|TRBJ1-6|TRBD1
CASSRRRDRGLSPLHF
TGTGCCAGCAGCAGACGCCGGGACAGGGGGCTGTCACCCCTCCACTTT
>NA|TRBV9|TRBJ2-5|TRBD1
CASSFRQGIWETQYF
TGTGCCAGCAGCTTCCGACAGGGAATTTGGGAGACCCAGTACTTC
>NA|TRBV9|TRBJ1-4|NA
CASSVGGGYNEKLFF
TGTGCCAGCAGCGTAGGAGGAGGGTATAATGAAAAACTGTTTTTT
>NA|TRBV21-1|TRBJ2-4|NA
CASISGRGGYIQYF
TGTGCCAGCATCTCGGGGAGAGGGGGCTATATTCAGTACTTC
>NA|TRBV7-2|TRBJ1-4|TRBD1
CASSTGQGSEKLFF
TGTGCCAGCAGCACAGGACAGGGAAGCGAAAAACTGTTTTTT
>few|TRBV3-1/TRBV3-2|TRBJ1-6|NA
CASSQALPGPSNTSPLHF
TGTGCCAGCAGCCAGGCCCTCCCGGGGCCTAGTAATACTTCACCCCTCCACTTT
>NA|TRBV2|TRBJ2-5|TRBD1
CASNDRGRIETQYF
TGTGCCAGCAACGACAGGGGGCGTATCGAGACCCAGTACTTC